This T cell receptor beta chain stems from a study of cytomegalovirus exposure and HLA in healthy donors. Vbeta (60) and Jbeta (13) primers were used in the PCR. Sequencing used immunoSEQ multiplex PCR; TCRdb keeps in-frame clones, though not all of them. The table has 100,000 or so clones, 60% to 85% seen once. The CDR3 is made up of 16 amino acids. The V gene lost 0 bases and the J gene lost 1 base, with 13 bases spanning the gap. Germline assignment: CDR1 SGHNT and CDR2 YYREEE (reference sequence). The rearrangement links TRBV5-4 to TRBJ2-5, with D possibly TRBD2 on 5 matching bases. The sequencing sample was made of PBMCs. The source is a male donor in good health and CMV-seronegative. In DNA, the CDR3 is TGTGCCAGCAGCTTGGGAGGGCGAAAAAGCCAAGAGACCCAGTACTTC. Its protein is CASSLGGRKSQETQYF.